Sequencing of this T cell receptor (beta chain) was carried out in a study of T cell clonotyping in hematopoietic cell transplantation. Using immunoSEQ multiplex PCR, the repertoire was profiled, and TCRdb retains in-frame clones only, with some absent. There are some 30,000 clones in the sample; about 94% occur only once, and 9.5% to 12% lies in the top ten. A note on this clone: Its antigen is as yet unknown.

Recipients were bled about 28 days pretransplant and at posttransplant days 30, 100, 180. Whole-study results and caveats: Few recipient clonotypes overlapped donors; over 95% were de novo at given depth. Graft donor and pretransplant recipient Inverse Simpson Index values predicted broader posttransplant TCR diversity.

This clonotype was sampled from a female patient aged 50-59 years who had an allogeneic stem cell transplant from a related donor, so the T cells may come from the graft donor. Some clones in this sample may be carry-over from other donors' samples. The sample was PBMCs, taken 100 days after allogeneic stem cell transplant.

The DNA of the CDR3 is TGTGCCAGCAGAGGCAGGGGGCTTTCACCCCTCCACTTT. Its translation: CASRGRGLSPLHF. This sequence joins TRBV6-5 and TRBJ1-6; 8 bases are shared with TRBD1. Germline V gives CDR1 MNHEY, CDR2 SVGAGI. The CDR3 is 13 residues long. The V gene end was trimmed by 6 bases and the J gene end by 9 bases; junction bases not matched to a gene: 4.